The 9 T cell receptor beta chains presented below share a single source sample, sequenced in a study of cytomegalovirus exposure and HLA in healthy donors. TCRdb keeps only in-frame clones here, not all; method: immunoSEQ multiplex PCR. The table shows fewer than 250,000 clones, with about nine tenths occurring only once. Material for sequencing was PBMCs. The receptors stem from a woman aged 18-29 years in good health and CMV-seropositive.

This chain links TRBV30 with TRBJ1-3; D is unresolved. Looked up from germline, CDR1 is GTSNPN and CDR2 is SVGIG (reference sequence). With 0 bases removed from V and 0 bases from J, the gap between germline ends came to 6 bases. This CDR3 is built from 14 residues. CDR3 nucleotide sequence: TGTGCCTGGAGTGTACTGAGCTCTGGAAACACCATATATTTT. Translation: CAWSVLSSGNTIYF.

CDR3 DNA sequence: TGTGCCAGCAGCACCGGGAATTATGGCTACACCTTC. Its translation: CASSTGNYGYTF. This chain uses TRBV11-2 with TRBJ1-2; D ambiguous. The V and J ends lost 5 bases and 5 bases respectively, with 9 bases between them. This CDR3 comprises 12 residues. CDR1 is SGHAT, CDR2 FQNNGV, per germline.

The CDR3 loop reads CAWKGDVRSGNTIYF. DNA of the CDR3: TGTGCCTGGAAGGGGGACGTCCGCTCTGGAAACACCATATATTTT. The chain employs TRBV30 and TRBJ1-3; weak D call: TRBD1 (6 bases). V was trimmed by 4 bases and J by 0 bases, leaving 13 bases between them. Germline-derived CDR1 and CDR2 are GTSNPN and SVGIG (reference sequence). This CDR3 comprises 15 residues.

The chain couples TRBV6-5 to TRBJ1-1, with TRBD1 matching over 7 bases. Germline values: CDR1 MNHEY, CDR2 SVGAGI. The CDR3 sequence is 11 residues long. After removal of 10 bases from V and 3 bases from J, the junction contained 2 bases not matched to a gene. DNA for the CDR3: TGTGCCACTACAGGGGACACTGAAGCTTTCTTT. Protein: CATTGDTEAFF.

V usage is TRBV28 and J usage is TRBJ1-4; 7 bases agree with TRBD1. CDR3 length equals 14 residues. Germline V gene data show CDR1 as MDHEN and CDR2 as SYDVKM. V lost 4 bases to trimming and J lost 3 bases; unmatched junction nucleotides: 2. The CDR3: CASSSGQSNEKLFF. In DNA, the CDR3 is TGTGCCAGCAGTTCGGGACAGTCTAATGAAAAACTGTTTTTT.

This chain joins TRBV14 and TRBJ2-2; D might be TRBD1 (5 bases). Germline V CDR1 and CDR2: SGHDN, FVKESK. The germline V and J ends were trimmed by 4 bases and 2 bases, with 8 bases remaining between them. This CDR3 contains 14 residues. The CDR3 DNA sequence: TGTGCCAGCAGCCCGACAGTAAACACCGGGGAGCTGTTTTTT. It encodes CASSPTVNTGELFF. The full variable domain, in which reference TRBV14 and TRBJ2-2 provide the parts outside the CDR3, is EAGVTQFPSHSVIEKGQTVTLRCDPISGHDNLYWYRRVMGKEIKFLLHFVKESKQDESGMPNNRFLAERTGGTYSTLKVQPAELEDSGVYFCASSPTVNTGELFFGEGSRLTVL.

CDR3 in amino acids: CASSLAGGGNQPQHF. The DNA for the CDR3 is TGTGCCAGCAGCTTAGCAGGGGGCGGCAATCAGCCCCAGCATTTT. The chain uses TRBV7-8 and TRBJ1-5, with 7 bases fitting TRBD1. Germline loops: CDR1 SGHVS, CDR2 FQNEAQ. V shed 0 bases and J 2 bases; nucleotides not matched to a gene: 1. There are 15 residues in the CDR3.

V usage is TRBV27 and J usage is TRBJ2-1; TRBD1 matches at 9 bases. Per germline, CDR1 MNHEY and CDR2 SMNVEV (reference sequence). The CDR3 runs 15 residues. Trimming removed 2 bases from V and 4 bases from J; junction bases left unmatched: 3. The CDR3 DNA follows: TGTGCCAGCAGTTTAGGGACAGGGCTTTACAATGAGCAGTTCTTC. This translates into CASSLGTGLYNEQFF.

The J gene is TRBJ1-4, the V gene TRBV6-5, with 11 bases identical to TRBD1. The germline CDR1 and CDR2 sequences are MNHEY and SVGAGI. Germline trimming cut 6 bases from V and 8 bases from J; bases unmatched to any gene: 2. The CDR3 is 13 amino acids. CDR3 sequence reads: CASSRDRGEKLFF. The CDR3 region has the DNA TGTGCCAGCAGCAGGGACAGGGGGGAAAAACTGTTTTTT.